The sequence of this TCR beta chain was determined in a study of cytomegalovirus exposure and HLA in healthy donors. Study-level findings and limits: The authors enumerated 180 or so TCR beta chains as linked to cytomegalovirus.

Points on this clone: Its antigen remains unknown.

The PCR employed 60 Vbeta primers together with 13 Jbeta primers. Clones were sequenced by immunoSEQ multiplex PCR, and TCRdb holds only the in-frame ones, with some missing. This sample yields 100,000 to 150,000 clones, of which about 79% are seen a single time; about 2% belongs to the top ten. The V gene end was trimmed by 2 bases and the J gene end by 5 bases; junction bases not matched to a gene: 3. CDR1 and CDR2 from the germline V gene are SGHDT and YYEEEE. The CDR3 extends over 16 amino acids. The sample comprised PBMCs. This chain uses TRBV5-6 with TRBJ2-5; 16 nucleotides align to TRBD2. The sequence derives from a man aged 18 to 30 in good health and CMV-seronegative. This CDR3 reads CASSFLGLAGGETQYF. CDR3 nucleotides: TGTGCCAGCAGCTTCCTGGGACTAGCGGGGGGGGAGACCCAGTACTTC.